This TCR beta chain was found in a study of blood T cell repertoires in COVID-19 (dated by TCRdb to 2018 to 2020). Describing the broader study: Samples covering the acute and convalescent phases of COVID-19 were provided by collaborators in the United States, Italy and Spain. The material from the prospective study consisted of cDNA or gDNA derived from T cells, B-cell-depleted T cells, or PBMCs. Subjects who had been exposed to COVID-19, were actively infected with it, or had recovered from it provided the deeply sampled blood TCRbeta repertoires that made up the dataset. A freely available public database, intended as a resource for researchers studying the immune response to SARS-CoV-2, is where the repertoires were released. Samples were obtained from the ongoing ImmuneRACE study (first 160 participants) and from 1,254 subjects provided by 6 global collaborators. A de-identified subject ID, COVID-19 status, age in years and sex were almost always included in the sample metadata. Where HLA class I and class II types were available, the types were taken from metadata supplied by the sample provider, not from assay-based typing. What the research found in general, with its limitations: The quantity of clinical and demographic metadata differed by source and by participant and was supplied without curation.

Participants in the prospective study were enrolled through a virtual design, were aged roughly 18 to 90 years, and lived in roughly 25 United States geographic areas. To assign participants to cohorts, the prospective study relied on clinical history that participants themselves reported in a screening survey and a study questionnaire. Each participant in the prospective study had whole blood, serum and a nasopharyngeal or oropharyngeal swab collected by mobile phlebotomists. Prospective study participants could optionally give additional blood draws and questionnaires over an approximately two-month period. Blood samples from the prospective study were shipped frozen or at room temperature prior to DNA extraction. The immunoSEQ Assay, a bias-controlled multiplex PCR, was used to amplify TCRbeta CDR3 regions from genomic DNA. In the paper's pipeline: Nucleated cell counts per sample were estimated from amplification of reference gene primers within the assay. To quantify the absolute abundance of each unique TCRbeta CDR3 rearrangement, sequence reads were collapsed and filtered. For each sample, productive Simpson clonality was calculated by taking the square root of Simpson's diversity index across productive rearrangements. Drawn from immuneACCESS, this table holds only the in-frame rearrangements with V and J called that TCRdb kept. Clones are partly lost; checked studies trace under half to an unresolved V gene and leave the rest unexplained. Clone size and the V and J calls come from that table; the DNA yielded D and trimming. The sample table lists roughly 170,000 clones, approximately 84% of them with a count of one. Clones ranked in the top ten supply about 5.8% of the sample.

With regard to this clone: Its antigen remains undetermined. Within one base of it there is no much larger clone, and no base qualities were kept.

CDR1 is given as SGHNT and CDR2 as YYREEE, both from the germline V gene (reference sequence). The CDR3, cysteine through phenylalanine, is 16 amino acids long. The entry retains the CDR3 DNA only, 48 bases that are in frame from base 1. V is pared back by 0 bases and J by 4 bases, with 16 bases lying between the germline termini. The TCR was taken from a woman in her forties with acute COVID-19. The chain is made from TRBV5-4 and TRBJ2-5, and possibly TRBD1, on 6 matching bases. The specimen sequenced was PBMCs or T cells enriched from blood (not recorded which). Read as DNA, the sequence is TGTGCCAGCAGCTTGGGTTCCTCCACAGGGAGAGAGACCCAGTACTTC. This gives the protein CASSLGSSTGRETQYF.